These 3 T cell receptor beta chains came from one sample sequenced in a study of cytomegalovirus exposure and HLA in healthy donors. 13 Jbeta primers and 60 Vbeta primers were used for the PCR. The table came from immunoSEQ multiplex PCR; TCRdb's copy has only in-frame clones and leaves some out. The sample has some 88,000 clones, over 55% seen once. The sequenced sample consisted of PBMCs. These receptors were taken from a woman between 18 and 30 years old in good health and CMV-seropositive.

The table lists this clone with a few counts. A far larger clone lies a single base away; this is likely a read error. The V and J genes are TRBV7-2 and TRBJ2-7, with 8 bases matching TRBD1. Germline-derived CDR1 and CDR2 are SGHTA and FQGNSA. This CDR3 comprises 15 residues. The ends lost 1 base at V and 7 bases at J; junction bases unmatched: 9. The CDR3 reads CASSLGQGPFNEQYF. The CDR3 region has the DNA TGTGCCAGCAGCTTAGGACAGGGGCCATTCAATGAGCAGTACTTC.

The J gene is TRBJ2-3, the V gene TRBV5-1, with 7 bases matching TRBD1. J was trimmed by 3 bases and V by 0 bases; bases with no gene match: 4. The germline CDR1 and CDR2 sequences are SGHRS and YFSETQ. The CDR3 totals 15 residues. For the CDR3, the DNA is TGCGCCAGCAGCTTGGTACAGGGGCGGACAGATACGCAGTATTTT. It translates to CASSLVQGRTDTQYF.

The gene calls are TRBV19 and TRBJ2-2; possible D gene TRBD2, 7 bases. This CDR3 has 20 residues. Per the germline V gene, CDR1 is LNHDA and CDR2 is SQIVND (reference sequence). With 1 base removed from V and 6 bases from J, the gap between germline ends came to 27 bases. The CDR3 coding sequence is TGTGCCAGTAGTATAGTTTGGTGGAGCGGAGGGGGGGTTGGGCCCGGGGAGCTGTTTTTT. Translating gives CASSIVWWSGGGVGPGELFF.